This TCR beta chain is drawn from a study of early T cells in non-severe SARS-CoV-2 infection. Study overall: Bulk RNA from unsorted whole blood was sequenced; chains were unpaired. Study findings and constraints: Matching results from VDJdb favored anti-spike CD8 responses, leaving private and CD4 specificities undetected.

TCRdb re-derived calls from the 5' RACE reads in MiXCR, one entry per CDR3 protein. The sample records 55,000 to 75,000 distinct CDR3 sequences, approximately 9% being singletons. This clonotype has only a few counts. What it recognizes is unknown. V was trimmed by 5 bases and J by 5 bases, leaving 12 bases between them. The CDR3 consists of 13 residues. From germline, CDR1 is SGHTA and CDR2 FQGTGA. The specimen sequenced was whole blood. The TCR comes from an adult who was a healthcare worker with PCR-confirmed SARS-CoV-2 infection or an uninfected control (not recorded which). The chain is built from TRBV7-3 and TRBJ1-1, with TRBD1 as a possible D gene (6 bases). CDR3 residues: CASSTHRATEAFF. In DNA, the CDR3 is TGTGCCAGCAGCACACACAGGGCTACTGAAGCTTTCTTT.